This T cell receptor beta chain was identified in a study of identical twins' blood T cells. As for this clonotype: At one end the junction does not follow the germline gene, possibly because of a read error.

The three twin pairs were reared together, likely meeting the same infections. The CDR3 loop spans 14 amino acids. Germline lookup yields CDR1 SGDLS and CDR2 YYNGEE. In TCRdb, the 5' RACE reads were re-called with MiXCR into one record per CDR3 protein. This sample has 300,000 to 400,000 distinct CDR3 sequences, with roughly 27% found just once. The TCR comes from a woman aged 18-55 years in good health. The sequencing input was PBMCs. The chain carries TRBV9 and TRBJ1-1, with 7 bases aligning to TRBD1. The CDR3 loop reads CVSSETGLETEAFF. As DNA, the CDR3 is TGTGTCAGCAGCGAGACAGGGTTGGAAACTGAAGCTTTCTTT.